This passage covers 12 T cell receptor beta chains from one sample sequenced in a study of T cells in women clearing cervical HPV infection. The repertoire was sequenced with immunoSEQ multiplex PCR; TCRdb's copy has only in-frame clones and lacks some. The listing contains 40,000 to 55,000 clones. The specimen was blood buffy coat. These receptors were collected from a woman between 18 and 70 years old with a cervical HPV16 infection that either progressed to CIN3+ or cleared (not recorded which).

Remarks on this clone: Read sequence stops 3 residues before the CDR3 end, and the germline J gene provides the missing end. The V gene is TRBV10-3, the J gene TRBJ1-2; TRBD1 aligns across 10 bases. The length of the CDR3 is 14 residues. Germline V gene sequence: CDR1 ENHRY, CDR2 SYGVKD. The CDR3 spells CAITPGQGYYDYTF. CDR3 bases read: TGTGCCATCACCCCGGGACAGGGGTACTACGAC.

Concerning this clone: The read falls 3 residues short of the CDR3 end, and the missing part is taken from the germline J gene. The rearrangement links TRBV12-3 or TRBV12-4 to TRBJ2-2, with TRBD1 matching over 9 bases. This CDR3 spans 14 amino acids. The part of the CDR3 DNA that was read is TGTGCCAGCAGTTTAGGGACAGGGGAAGAAAAG. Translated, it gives CASSLGTGEEK. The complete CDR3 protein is CASSLGTGEEKLFF.

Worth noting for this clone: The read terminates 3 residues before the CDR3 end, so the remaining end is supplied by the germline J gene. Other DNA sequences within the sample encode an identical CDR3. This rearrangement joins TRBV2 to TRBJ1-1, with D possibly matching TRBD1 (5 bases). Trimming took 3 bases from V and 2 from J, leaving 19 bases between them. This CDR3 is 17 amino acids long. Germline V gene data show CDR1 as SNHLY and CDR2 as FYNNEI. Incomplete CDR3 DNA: TGTGCCAGCAGTGAGTCCGTAGGGGCAGACGACAACACTGAA. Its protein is CASSESVGADDNTE. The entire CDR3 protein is CASSESVGADDNTEAFF.

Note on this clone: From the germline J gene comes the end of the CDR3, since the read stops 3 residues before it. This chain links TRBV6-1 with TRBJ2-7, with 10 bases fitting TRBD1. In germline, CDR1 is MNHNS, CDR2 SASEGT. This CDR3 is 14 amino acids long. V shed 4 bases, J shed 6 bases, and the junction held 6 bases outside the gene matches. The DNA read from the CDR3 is TGTGCCAGCAGTGTGGGGACAGGGGCTGGCGAG. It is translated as CASSVGTGAGE. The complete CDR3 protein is CASSVGTGAGEQYF.

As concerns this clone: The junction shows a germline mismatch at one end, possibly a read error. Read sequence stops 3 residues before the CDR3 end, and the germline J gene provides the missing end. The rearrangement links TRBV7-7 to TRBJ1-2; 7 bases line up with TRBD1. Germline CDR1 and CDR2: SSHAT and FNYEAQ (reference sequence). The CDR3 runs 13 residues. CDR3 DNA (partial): TGTGCTAGCAGCCAGGGACAGAACTACGAC. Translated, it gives CASSQGQNYD. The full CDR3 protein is CASSQGQNYDYTF.

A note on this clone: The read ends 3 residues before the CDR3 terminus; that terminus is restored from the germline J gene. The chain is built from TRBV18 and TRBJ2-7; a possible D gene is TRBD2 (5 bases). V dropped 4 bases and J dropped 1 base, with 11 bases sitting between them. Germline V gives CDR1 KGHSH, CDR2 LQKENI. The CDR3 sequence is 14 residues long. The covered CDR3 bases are TGTGCCAGCTCACTTGGACTGTCGTCCTACGAG. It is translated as CASSLGLSSYE. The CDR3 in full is CASSLGLSSYEQYF. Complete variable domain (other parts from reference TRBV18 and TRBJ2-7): NAGVMQNPRHLVRRRGQEARLRCSPMKGHSHVYWYRQLPEEGLKFMVYLQKENIIDESGMPKERFSAEFPKEGPSILRIQQVVRGDSAAYFCASSLGLSSYEQYFGPGTRLTVT.

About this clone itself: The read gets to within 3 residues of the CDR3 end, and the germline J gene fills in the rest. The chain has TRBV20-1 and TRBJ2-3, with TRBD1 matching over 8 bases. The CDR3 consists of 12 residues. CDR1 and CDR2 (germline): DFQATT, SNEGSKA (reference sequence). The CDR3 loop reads CSAREQGETQYF. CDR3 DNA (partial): TGCAGTGCTAGAGAACAGGGGGAGACG.

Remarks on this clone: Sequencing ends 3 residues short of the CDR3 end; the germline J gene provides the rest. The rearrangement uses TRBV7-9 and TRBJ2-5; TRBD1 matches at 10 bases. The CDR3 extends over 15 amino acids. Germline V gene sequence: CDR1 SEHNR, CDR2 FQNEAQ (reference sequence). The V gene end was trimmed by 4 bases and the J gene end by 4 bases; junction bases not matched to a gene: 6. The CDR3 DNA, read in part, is TGTGCCAGCAGCTCACGGGACAGGGGTGGAGAGACC. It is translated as CASSSRDRGGET. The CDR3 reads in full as CASSSRDRGGETQYF.

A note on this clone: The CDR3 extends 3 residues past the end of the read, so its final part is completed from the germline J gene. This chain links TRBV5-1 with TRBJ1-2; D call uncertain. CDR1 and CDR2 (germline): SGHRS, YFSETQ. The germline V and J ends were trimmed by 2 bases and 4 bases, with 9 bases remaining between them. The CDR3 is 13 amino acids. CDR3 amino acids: CASSFDPGYGYTF. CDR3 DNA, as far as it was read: TGCGCCAGCAGCTTTGACCCAGGCTATGGC.

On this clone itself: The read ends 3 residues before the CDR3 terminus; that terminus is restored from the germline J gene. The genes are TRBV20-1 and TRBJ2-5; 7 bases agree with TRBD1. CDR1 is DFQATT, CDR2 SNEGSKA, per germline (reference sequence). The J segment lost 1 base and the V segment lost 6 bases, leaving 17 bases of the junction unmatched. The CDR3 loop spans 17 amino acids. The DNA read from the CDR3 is TGCAGTGCACCTCCCAGCGGCCGGACAGGACCCCAAGAGACC. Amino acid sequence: CSAPPSGRTGPQET. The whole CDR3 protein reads CSAPPSGRTGPQETQYF.

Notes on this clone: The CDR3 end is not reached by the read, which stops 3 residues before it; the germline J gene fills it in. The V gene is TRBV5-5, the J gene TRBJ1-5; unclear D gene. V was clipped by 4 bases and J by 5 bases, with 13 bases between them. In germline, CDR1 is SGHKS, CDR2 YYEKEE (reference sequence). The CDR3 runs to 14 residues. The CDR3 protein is CASSVEVGDQPQHF. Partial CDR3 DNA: TGTGCCAGCAGCGTTGAGGTCGGGGATCAGCCC.

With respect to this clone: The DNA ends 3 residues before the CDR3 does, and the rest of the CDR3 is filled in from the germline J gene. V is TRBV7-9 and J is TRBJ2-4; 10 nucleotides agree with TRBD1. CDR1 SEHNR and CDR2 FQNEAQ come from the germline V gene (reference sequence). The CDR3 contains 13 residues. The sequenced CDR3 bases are TGTGCCAGCAGCTCCGGGACAGGGGTAGGT. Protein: CASSSGTGVG. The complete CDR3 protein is CASSSGTGVGQYF.